This T cell receptor (beta chain) was retrieved from a study of human T cells and chemical hapten exposure. Time point here: pre-sensitization, week 0. Treatment: therapeutic diphenylcyclopropenone sensitization with weekly scalp DPC. TCRdb reprocessed the RACE reads with MiXCR, giving one entry per CDR3 protein. The table has 85,000 to 90,000 distinct CDR3 sequences, 8% to 10% seen once; the top ten hold less than 4.5%. The sample holds a few counts of this clonotype. The clonotype was recovered from a woman aged 40 to 50 with alopecia areata. Some clones in this sample may be carry-over from other donors' samples. Here the sequenced sample was whole blood, taken in connection with sensitization to the hapten diphenylcyclopropenone (DPC).

The CDR3 nucleotides read TGTGCCAGCAGCTTCTTTCTCTCGAGCGGTTCTGGGGCCAACGTCCTGACTTTC. Translated, it gives CASSFFLSSGSGANVLTF. The gene calls are TRBV7-6 and TRBJ2-6; perhaps TRBD2 as D (5 bases). This CDR3 comprises 18 residues. CDR1 is SGHVS, CDR2 FNYEAQ, per germline. V lost 3 bases, J lost 1 base, and 16 bases lay in between.